The 17 T cell receptor beta chains reported below all come from one sample, sequenced in a study of response to subunit inactivated influenza vaccine. Using its own MiXCR run on the RT-PCR reads, TCRdb lists one record per CDR3 protein. The repertoire holds about 540,000 distinct CDR3 sequences, with 14% as singletons. The sequences come from PBMCs from blood, collected roughly 12 days after vaccination. These receptor sequences come from a middle-aged man who received an inactivated influenza vaccine.

This clonotype was seen a handful of times. The DNA of the CDR3 is TGTGCCAGTAGTGCCCCACTGGTTTTCCATGAGCAGTTCTTC. Its translation: CASSAPLVFHEQFF. This rearrangement joins TRBV19 to TRBJ2-1; D remains ambiguous. The V gene's germline CDR1 is LNHDA and CDR2 SQIVND (reference sequence). Trimming removed 5 bases from V and 8 bases from J, with 16 bases in between. The CDR3 runs 14 residues.

The chain carries TRBV7-9 and TRBJ2-1; possibly TRBD2 for D (6 bases). The V and J ends lost 6 bases and 6 bases respectively, with 18 bases between them. CDR3 length: 15 amino acids. Germline CDR1 reads SEHNR; CDR2 reads FQNEAQ (reference sequence). CDR3 region: CASRSGTLACNEQFF. CDR3 sequence (DNA): TGTGCCAGCAGGTCCGGGACTCTCGCCTGCAATGAGCAGTTCTTC.

This clonotype was found a few times. This chain links TRBV6-1 with TRBJ2-2; 9 bases line up with TRBD1. The V and J ends lost 6 bases and 7 bases, in that order; junction bases with no gene match: 6. Germline lookup yields CDR1 MNHNS and CDR2 SASEGT. This CDR3 contains 14 residues. The CDR3 DNA reads as TGTGCCAGCAGAGAACAGGGGGCGCGCGGGGAGCTGTTTTTT. This codes for CASREQGARGELFF.

The rearrangement uses TRBV20-1 and TRBJ2-5, with a weak D call TRBD2 (6 bases). The germline gives CDR1 DFQATT, CDR2 SNEGSKA (reference sequence). The CDR3 is 16 amino acids. V shed 2 bases and J shed 5 bases, with 21 bases lying between them. The CDR3 is CSARRGLSEKGETQYF. The DNA of the CDR3 is TGCAGTGCTAGAAGGGGACTCTCCGAGAAAGGCGAGACCCAGTACTTC.

Ten or more counts support this clonotype. The chain uses TRBV7-2 and TRBJ1-6; D gene unclear. Germline lookup yields CDR1 SGHTA and CDR2 FQGNSA. This CDR3 spans 13 amino acids. V was pared by 5 bases and J by 13 bases, with 15 bases between. CDR3 residues: CASSPLGLSPLHF. DNA of the CDR3: TGTGCCAGCAGCCCCCTCGGGCTATCCCCCCTCCACTTT.

The V call is TRBV7-2, the J call TRBJ1-1, with a tentative D call TRBD1 (5 bases). Germline values: CDR1 SGHTA, CDR2 FQGNSA. The length of the CDR3 is 14 residues. Trimming shortened V by 3 bases and J by 6 bases, and 14 bases separated the two germline ends. CDR3 region: CASSFGGWSSEAFF. The CDR3 DNA follows: TGTGCCAGCAGCTTTGGGGGGTGGAGTTCTGAAGCTTTCTTT.

The chain has TRBV7-6 and TRBJ2-1; D gene unclear. Germline V lookup: CDR1 SGHVS, CDR2 FNYEAQ. CDR3 size: 15 residues. Trimming removed 5 bases at V and 2 bases at J, with 13 bases between. CDR3 protein: CASSSMASTYNEQFF. The DNA of the CDR3 is TGTGCCAGCAGCAGTATGGCAAGCACCTACAATGAGCAGTTCTTC.

The chain uses TRBV10-3 and TRBJ1-4, with a possible D match to TRBD1 (5 bases). In germline, CDR1 is ENHRY, CDR2 SYGVKD. V gave up 4 bases and J gave up 7 bases, with 13 bases separating them. CDR3 length equals 14 residues. The CDR3, as DNA: TGTGCCATCAGTGCTGCGGGGCGGGGTGAAAAACTGTTTTTT. This sequence encodes CAISAAGRGEKLFF.

This clonotype has a handful of counts. The V gene is TRBV10-2, the J gene TRBJ1-1; D gene uncertain. Germline V gene data show CDR1 as WSHSY and CDR2 as SAAADI. The length of the CDR3 is 13 residues. The V end was cut by 4 bases, the J end by 11 bases, with 17 bases between. CDR3 sequence reads: CASSVTMGYRAFF. Here the CDR3 DNA reads TGCGCCAGCAGTGTGACCATGGGGTATCGCGCTTTCTTT.

This clonotype was seen more than once but under ten times. This chain links TRBV6-6 with TRBJ2-1; 8 positions match TRBD2. The CDR3 is made up of 12 amino acids. Looked up from germline, CDR1 is MNHNY and CDR2 is SVGAGI (reference sequence). Germline trimming cut 8 bases from V and 6 bases from J; bases unmatched to any gene: 3. The CDR3 protein is CASGRGGNEQFF. CDR3 in DNA: TGTGCCAGCGGACGGGGGGGCAATGAGCAGTTCTTC.

This clonotype was seen more than once but under ten times. The J gene is TRBJ2-2, the V gene TRBV20-1; 11 nucleotides agree with TRBD2. The V gene end was trimmed by 6 bases and the J gene end by 1 base; junction bases not matched to a gene: 13. Germline CDR1 DFQATT, CDR2 SNEGSKA (reference sequence). CDR3 size: 18 residues. The CDR3, as DNA: TGCAGTGCCCGACCCGCCTTGGGACTAGCGGAGAACACCGGGGAGCTGTTTTTT. The encoded protein is CSARPALGLAENTGELFF.

A few counts support this clonotype. The V call is TRBV12-3 or TRBV12-4, the J call TRBJ1-2; tentative D call: TRBD1 (6 bases). Trimming took 3 bases from V and 8 from J, leaving 13 bases between them. CDR3 length: 13 residues. This CDR3 is CASSFRGAGGYTF. The CDR3 DNA follows: TGTGCCAGCAGTTTTCGGGGGGCAGGCGGCTACACCTTC.

The chain combines TRBV12-2 with TRBJ2-1; the D call of TRBD2 is as the table states it, not checked on the DNA. TRBV12-2 counts as a pseudogene. This CDR3 contains 17 residues. In DNA form, the CDR3 reads TGTGCAAGTCGTGCTTCCCATACGGCGGGGGGGCTCAATGAGCAGTTCTTC. This codes for CASRASHTAGGLNEQFF.

This clonotype has just a few counts. The chain links TRBV7-2 to TRBJ2-7; TRBD1 aligns across 7 bases. CDR3 size: 15 residues. Germline CDR1 and CDR2: SGHTA and FQGNSA. The V gene end was trimmed by 0 bases and the J gene end by 7 bases; junction bases not matched to a gene: 9. The CDR3 region is CASSLAGWDSNEQYF. In DNA form, the CDR3 reads TGTGCCAGCAGCTTAGCTGGCTGGGACAGTAATGAGCAGTACTTC.

This clonotype was picked up a small number of times. The chain links TRBV7-2 to TRBJ1-2; 7 bases align to TRBD1. Germline V gives CDR1 SGHTA, CDR2 FQGNSA. V lost 1 base and J lost 0; bases outside the gene matches: 2. CDR3 size: 15 residues. CDR3 amino acids: CASSLGTGANYGYTF. The CDR3 DNA is TGTGCCAGCAGCTTAGGGACAGGCGCTAACTATGGCTACACCTTC.

The CDR3 DNA reads TGTGCCAGTAGTACCGCCGGAGGAGAGACCCAGTACTTC. Translated, it gives CASSTAGGETQYF. This sequence joins TRBV19 and TRBJ2-5; TRBD2 might be the D (5 bases). Trimming cost V 4 bases and J 4 bases, with 10 bases left between them. Germline lookup yields CDR1 LNHDA and CDR2 SQIVND (reference sequence). The CDR3 runs 13 residues.

The chain couples TRBV20-1 to TRBJ2-5, with TRBD2 identical over 11 bases. The CDR3 contains 15 residues. The V segment lost 5 bases and the J segment 4 bases; nucleotides outside the gene matches: 9. Germline V lookup: CDR1 DFQATT, CDR2 SNEGSKA (reference sequence). The CDR3 DNA sequence: TGCAGTGCTCTTAGCGGGGGGGCCAGGAGAGAGACCCAGTACTTC. It codes for CSALSGGARRETQYF.